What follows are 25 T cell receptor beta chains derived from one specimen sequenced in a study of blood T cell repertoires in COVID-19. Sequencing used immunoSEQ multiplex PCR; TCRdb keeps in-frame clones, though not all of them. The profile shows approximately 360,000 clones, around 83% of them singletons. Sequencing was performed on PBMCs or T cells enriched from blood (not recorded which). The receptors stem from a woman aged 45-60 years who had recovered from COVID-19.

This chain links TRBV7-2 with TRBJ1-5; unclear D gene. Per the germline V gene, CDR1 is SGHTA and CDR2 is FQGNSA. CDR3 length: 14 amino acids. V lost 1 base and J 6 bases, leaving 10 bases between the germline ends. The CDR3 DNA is TGTGCCAGCAGCTTAGAGGGCGGGTTTCAGCCCCAGCATTTT. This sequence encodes CASSLEGGFQPQHF. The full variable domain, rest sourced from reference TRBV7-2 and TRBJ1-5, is GAGVSQSPSNKVTEKGKDVELRCDPISGHTALYWYRQSLGQGLEFLIYFQGNSAPDKSGLPSDRFSAERTGGSVSTLTIQRTQQEDSAVYLCASSLEGGFQPQHFGDGTRLSIL.

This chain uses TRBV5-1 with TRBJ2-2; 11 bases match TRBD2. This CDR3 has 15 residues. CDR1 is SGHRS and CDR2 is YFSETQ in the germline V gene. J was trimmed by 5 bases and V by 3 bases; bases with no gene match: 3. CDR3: CASSSTSGATGELFF. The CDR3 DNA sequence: TGCGCCAGCAGCTCGACTAGCGGGGCGACCGGGGAGCTGTTTTTT.

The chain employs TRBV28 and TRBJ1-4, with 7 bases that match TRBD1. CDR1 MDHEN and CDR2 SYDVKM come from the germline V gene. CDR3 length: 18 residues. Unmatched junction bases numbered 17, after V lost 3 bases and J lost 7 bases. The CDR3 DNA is TGTGCCAGCAGTTTTCTGTTGGACAGGCCCAACGCGGGTGAAAAACTGTTTTTT. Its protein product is CASSFLLDRPNAGEKLFF.

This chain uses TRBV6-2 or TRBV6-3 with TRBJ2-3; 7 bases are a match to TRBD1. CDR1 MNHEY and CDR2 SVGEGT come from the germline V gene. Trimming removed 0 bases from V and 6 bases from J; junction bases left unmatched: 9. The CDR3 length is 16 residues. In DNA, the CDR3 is TGTGCCAGCAGTTACTCCTCGGGACAGTTCATGGATACGCAGTATTTT. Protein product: CASSYSSGQFMDTQYF.

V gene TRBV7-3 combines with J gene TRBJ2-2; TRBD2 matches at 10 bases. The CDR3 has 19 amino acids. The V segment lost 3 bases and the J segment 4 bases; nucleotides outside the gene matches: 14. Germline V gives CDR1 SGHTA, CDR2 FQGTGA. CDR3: CASSLYSPAGGWSTGELFF. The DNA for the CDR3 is TGTGCCAGCAGCTTGTACTCCCCAGCGGGGGGGTGGAGCACCGGGGAGCTGTTTTTT.

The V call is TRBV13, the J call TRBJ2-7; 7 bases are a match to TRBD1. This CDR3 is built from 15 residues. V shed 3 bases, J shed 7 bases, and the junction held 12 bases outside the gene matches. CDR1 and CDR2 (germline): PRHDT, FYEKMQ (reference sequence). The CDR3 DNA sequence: TGTGCCAGCAGCTTCCGGGACAGCTCCTATGGGGAGCAGTACTTC. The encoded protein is CASSFRDSSYGEQYF. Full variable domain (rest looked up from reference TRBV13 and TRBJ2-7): AAGVIQSPRHLIKEKRETATLKCYPIPRHDTVYWYQQGPGQDPQFLISFYEKMQSDKGSIPDRFSAQQFSDYHSELNMSSLELGDSALYFCASSFRDSSYGEQYFGPGTRLTVT.

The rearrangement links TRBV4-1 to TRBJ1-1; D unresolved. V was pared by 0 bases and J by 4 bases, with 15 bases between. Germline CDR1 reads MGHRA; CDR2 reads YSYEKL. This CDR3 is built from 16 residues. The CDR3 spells CASSQDVVRQVTEAFF. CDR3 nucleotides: TGCGCCAGCAGCCAAGATGTGGTTCGGCAGGTCACTGAAGCTTTCTTT.

CDR3 DNA sequence: TGTGCCAGCGTGGGGCACGACAGGGTCTATGGCTACACCTTC. This encodes CASVGHDRVYGYTF. This sequence joins TRBV6-5 and TRBJ1-2; 7 nucleotides match TRBD1. The CDR3 contains 14 residues. J lost 4 bases, V lost 8 bases, and 10 bases had no gene match. Per the germline V gene, CDR1 is MNHEY and CDR2 is SVGAGI.

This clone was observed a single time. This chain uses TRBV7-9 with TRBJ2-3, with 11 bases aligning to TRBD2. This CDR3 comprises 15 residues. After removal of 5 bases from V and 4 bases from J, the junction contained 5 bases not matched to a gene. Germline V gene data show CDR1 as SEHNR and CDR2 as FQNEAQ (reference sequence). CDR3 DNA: TGTGCCAGCAGCCGTAGCGGGAGGGGGTCAGATACGCAGTATTTT. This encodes CASSRSGRGSDTQYF.

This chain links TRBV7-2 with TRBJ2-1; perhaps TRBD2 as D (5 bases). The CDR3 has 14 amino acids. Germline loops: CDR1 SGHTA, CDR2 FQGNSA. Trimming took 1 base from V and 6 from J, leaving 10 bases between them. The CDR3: CASSLVERTNEQFF. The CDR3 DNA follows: TGTGCCAGCAGCTTAGTGGAGCGGACCAATGAGCAGTTCTTC.

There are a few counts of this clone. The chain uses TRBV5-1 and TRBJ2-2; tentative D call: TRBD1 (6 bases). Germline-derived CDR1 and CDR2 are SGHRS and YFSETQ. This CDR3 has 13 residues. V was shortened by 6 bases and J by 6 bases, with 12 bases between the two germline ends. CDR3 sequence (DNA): TGCGCCAGCACCCGACAGGACGCCGGGGAGCTGTTTTTT. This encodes CASTRQDAGELFF.

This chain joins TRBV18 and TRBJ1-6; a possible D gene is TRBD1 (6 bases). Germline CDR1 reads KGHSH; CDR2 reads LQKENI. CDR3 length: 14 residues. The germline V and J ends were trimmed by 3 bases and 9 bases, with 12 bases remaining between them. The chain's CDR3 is CASSPAGQTSPLHF. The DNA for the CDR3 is TGTGCCAGCTCACCGGCAGGACAGACTTCACCCCTCCACTTT.

The chain's CDR3 is CASSPPSQGAGELFF. In DNA, the CDR3 is TGTGCCAGCTCACCACCTTCGCAGGGCGCCGGGGAGCTGTTTTTT. The chain is built from TRBV18 and TRBJ2-2; the D gene is possibly TRBD1 (5 bases). The CDR3 length is 15 residues. Looked up from germline, CDR1 is KGHSH and CDR2 is LQKENI. V was trimmed by 0 bases and J by 6 bases, leaving 11 bases between them.

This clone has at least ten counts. The CDR3 here is CASSLTGGTYGYTF. The CDR3, as DNA: TGTGCCAGCAGCTTAACGGGAGGGACCTATGGCTACACCTTC. The rearrangement joins TRBV7-9 to TRBJ1-2; TRBD1 might be the D (5 bases). Germline assignment: CDR1 SEHNR and CDR2 FQNEAQ (reference sequence). Trimming pared 2 bases from V and 4 bases from J, leaving 11 bases between. The CDR3 runs to 14 residues.

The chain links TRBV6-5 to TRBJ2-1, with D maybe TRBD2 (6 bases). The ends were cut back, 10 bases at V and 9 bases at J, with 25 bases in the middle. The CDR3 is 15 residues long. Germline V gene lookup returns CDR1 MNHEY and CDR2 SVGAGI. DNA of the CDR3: TGTGCCACCGACCCCGGGAGCACAAGGGCTCGTGAGCAGTTCTTC. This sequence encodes CATDPGSTRAREQFF.

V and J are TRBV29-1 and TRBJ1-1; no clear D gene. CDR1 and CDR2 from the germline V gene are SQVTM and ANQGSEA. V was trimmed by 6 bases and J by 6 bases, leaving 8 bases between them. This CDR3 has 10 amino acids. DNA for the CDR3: TGCAGCGTGCTGGGAGCTGAAGCTTTCTTT. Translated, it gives CSVLGAEAFF.

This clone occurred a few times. The CDR3 here is CASGRGGPGYNEQFF. CDR3 coding DNA: TGTGCCAGCGGAAGGGGGGGGCCGGGTTACAATGAGCAGTTCTTC. The chain couples TRBV5-4 to TRBJ2-1; possibly TRBD2 for D (7 bases). The V gene's germline CDR1 is SGHNT and CDR2 YYREEE (reference sequence). Trimming took off 7 bases at V and 4 bases at J, with 18 bases between the two ends. The CDR3 sequence is 15 residues long.

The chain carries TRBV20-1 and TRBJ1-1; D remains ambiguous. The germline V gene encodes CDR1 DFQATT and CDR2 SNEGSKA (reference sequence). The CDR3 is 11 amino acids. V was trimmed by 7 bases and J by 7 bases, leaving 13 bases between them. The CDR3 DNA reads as TGCAGTGTGCGGCGGAACGGTGAAGCTTTCTTT. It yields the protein CSVRRNGEAFF.

CDR3 amino acids: CAIAGFREGLYGYTF. In nucleotides, the CDR3 is TGTGCCATTGCAGGGTTCAGGGAAGGGCTCTATGGCTACACCTTC. J is TRBJ1-2 and V is TRBV28, with D perhaps TRBD1 (5 bases). Germline V gene sequence: CDR1 MDHEN, CDR2 SYDVKM. Trimming cost V 10 bases and J 4 bases, with 22 bases left between them. The CDR3 extends over 15 amino acids.

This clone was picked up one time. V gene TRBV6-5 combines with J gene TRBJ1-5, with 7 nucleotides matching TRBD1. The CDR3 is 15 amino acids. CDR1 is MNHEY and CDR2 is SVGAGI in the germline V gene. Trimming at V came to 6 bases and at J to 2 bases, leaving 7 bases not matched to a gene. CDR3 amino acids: CASRADRVGNQPQHF. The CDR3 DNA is TGTGCCAGCAGAGCAGACAGGGTAGGCAATCAGCCCCAGCATTTT.

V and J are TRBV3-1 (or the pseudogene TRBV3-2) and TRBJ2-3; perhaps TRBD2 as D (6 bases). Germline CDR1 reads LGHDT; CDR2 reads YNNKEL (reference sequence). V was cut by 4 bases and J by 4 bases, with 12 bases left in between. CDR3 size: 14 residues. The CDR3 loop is CASSPPTSADTQYF. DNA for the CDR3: TGTGCCAGCAGCCCCCCGACTAGTGCAGATACGCAGTATTTT.

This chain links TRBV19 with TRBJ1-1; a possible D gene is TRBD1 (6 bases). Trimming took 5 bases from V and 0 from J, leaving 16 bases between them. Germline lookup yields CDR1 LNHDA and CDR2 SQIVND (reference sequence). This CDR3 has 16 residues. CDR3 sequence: CASSLGAVTLNTEAFF. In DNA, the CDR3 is TGTGCCAGTAGTTTGGGGGCAGTTACTTTGAACACTGAAGCTTTCTTT.

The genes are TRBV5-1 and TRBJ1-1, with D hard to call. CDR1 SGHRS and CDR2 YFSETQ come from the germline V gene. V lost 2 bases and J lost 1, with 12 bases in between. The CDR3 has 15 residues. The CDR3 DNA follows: TGCGCCAGCAGCTTTTTTGCAGGAACGAACACTGAAGCTTTCTTT. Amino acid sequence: CASSFFAGTNTEAFF.

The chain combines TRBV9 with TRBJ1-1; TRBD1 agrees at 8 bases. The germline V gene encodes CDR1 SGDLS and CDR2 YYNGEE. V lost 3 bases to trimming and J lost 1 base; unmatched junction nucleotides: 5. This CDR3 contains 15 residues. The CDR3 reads CASSADGTGNTEAFF. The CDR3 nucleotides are TGTGCCAGCAGCGCCGATGGGACAGGGAACACTGAAGCTTTCTTT.

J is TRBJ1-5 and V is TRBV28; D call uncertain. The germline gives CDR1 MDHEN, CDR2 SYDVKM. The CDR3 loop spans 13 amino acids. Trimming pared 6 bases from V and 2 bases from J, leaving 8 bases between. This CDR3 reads CASRFVGNQPQHF. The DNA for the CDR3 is TGTGCCAGCAGGTTTGTCGGCAATCAGCCCCAGCATTTT.